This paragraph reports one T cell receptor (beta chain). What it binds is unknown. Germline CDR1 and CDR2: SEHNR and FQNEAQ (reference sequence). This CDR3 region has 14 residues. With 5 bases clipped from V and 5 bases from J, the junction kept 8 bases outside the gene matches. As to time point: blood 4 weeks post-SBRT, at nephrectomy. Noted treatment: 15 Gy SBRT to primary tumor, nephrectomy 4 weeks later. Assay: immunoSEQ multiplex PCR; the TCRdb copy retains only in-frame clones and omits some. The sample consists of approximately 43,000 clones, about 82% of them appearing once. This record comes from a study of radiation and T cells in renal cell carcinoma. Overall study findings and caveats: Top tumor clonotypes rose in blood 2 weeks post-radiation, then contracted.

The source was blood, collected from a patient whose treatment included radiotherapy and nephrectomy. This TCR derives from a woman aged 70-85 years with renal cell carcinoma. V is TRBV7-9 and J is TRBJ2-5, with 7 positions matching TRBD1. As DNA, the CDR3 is TGTGCCAGCAGCCCCGACACAGGGGTGGAGACCCAGTACTTC. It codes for CASSPDTGVETQYF.